The 17 T cell receptor beta chains listed next were all sequenced from one sample in a study of T-cell reconstitution after alpha-beta-depleted transplantation in children. A TCRbeta library incorporating unique molecular identifiers was prepared. TCRdb reprocessed the PCR reads via MiXCR and lists one record per CDR3 protein. Among 500,000 to 650,000 distinct CDR3 sequences, 11% were seen once, and the ten largest hold 12% to 15%. Sequenced here: PBMCs, mostly from graft donor cells, sampled 180 days after TCRalphabeta/CD19-depleted stem cell transplant. These receptor sequences come from a female patient between 2 and 15 years old who had a stem cell transplant for aplastic anemia, so the T cells may come from the graft donor.

This chain connects TRBV6-2 or TRBV6-3 to TRBJ2-3; 12 bases line up with TRBD2. Germline-derived CDR1 and CDR2 are MNHEY and SVGEGT. J lost 5 bases, V lost 2 bases, and 11 bases had no gene match. The CDR3 has 18 amino acids. In nucleotides, the CDR3 is TGTGCCAGCAGTTACGCACCGCCGGGACTAGCGGGCGAAGATACGCAGTATTTT. Its protein product is CASSYAPPGLAGEDTQYF.

This clonotype has just a few counts. J is TRBJ2-7 and V is TRBV7-2; 8 bases align to TRBD1. This CDR3 contains 15 residues. V was clipped by 5 bases and J by 3 bases; unmatched bases: 9. Germline CDR1 and CDR2: SGHTA and FQGNSA. CDR3 bases: TGTGCCAGCAGCACCCGGACAGGGTCGGACTACGAGCAGTACTTC. It is translated as CASSTRTGSDYEQYF.

The sample holds many counts of this clonotype. J is TRBJ2-1 and V is TRBV29-1; 11 bases map to TRBD1. Germline V gene sequence: CDR1 SQVTM, CDR2 ANQGSEA. V was pared by 4 bases and J by 4 bases, with 12 bases of the junction left unmatched. This CDR3 spans 17 amino acids. The CDR3 region is CSVGDTRDRGGYNEQFF. CDR3 nucleotides: TGCAGCGTTGGGGATACCCGGGACAGGGGGGGATACAATGAGCAGTTCTTC.

This clonotype was recorded a few times. V and J are TRBV27 and TRBJ1-2, with 9 positions matching TRBD1. From germline, CDR1 is MNHEY and CDR2 SMNVEV (reference sequence). Trimming cost V 5 bases and J 2 bases; bases outside gene matches: 9. The CDR3 extends over 16 amino acids. CDR3 bases: TGTGCCAGCAGTCCCTATCGACAGGGGGGGAACTATGGCTACACCTTC. It specifies CASSPYRQGGNYGYTF.

This chain links TRBV4-2 with TRBJ1-4; D is unresolved. V was trimmed by 4 bases and J by 3 bases, leaving 12 bases between them. This CDR3 contains 15 residues. Germline V gives CDR1 LGHNA, CDR2 YNFKEQ. In DNA form, the CDR3 reads TGTGCCAGCAGCCTCGGGGAGGCTGCTAATGAAAAACTGTTTTTT. Translation gives CASSLGEAANEKLFF.

The chain has TRBV7-3 and TRBJ2-7; 7 nucleotides line up with TRBD1. The V gene's germline CDR1 is SGHTA and CDR2 FQGTGA. The length of the CDR3 is 15 residues. V shed 2 bases and J 3 bases; nucleotides not matched to a gene: 7. The CDR3, as DNA: TGTGCCAGCAGCTTATTAGGGGGCCGAGACTACGAGCAGTACTTC. Amino acids: CASSLLGGRDYEQYF.

V gene TRBV29-1 combines with J gene TRBJ2-7, with 7 bases that match TRBD2. Germline CDR1 is SQVTM and CDR2 is ANQGSEA. Trimming removed 3 bases from V and 2 bases from J; junction bases left unmatched: 4. The CDR3 contains 13 residues. CDR3 DNA sequence: TGCAGCGTTGAGGACGGGAGGACCTACGAGCAGTACTTC. It yields the protein CSVEDGRTYEQYF.

The table lists this clonotype with many counts. The gene calls are TRBV29-1 and TRBJ2-7; TRBD1 agrees at 7 bases. With 1 base clipped from V and 2 bases from J, the junction kept 8 bases outside the gene matches. The CDR3 runs 15 residues. Germline values: CDR1 SQVTM, CDR2 ANQGSEA. This CDR3 reads CSVEGGQQGAYEQYF. The CDR3, as DNA: TGCAGCGTTGAAGGAGGACAGCAGGGGGCCTACGAGCAGTACTTC.

This clonotype was recorded a few times. V gene TRBV6-5 combines with J gene TRBJ2-6; possible D gene TRBD2, 6 bases. The CDR3 has 17 residues. V gave up 0 bases and J gave up 2 bases, with 11 bases separating them. Germline V gene sequence: CDR1 MNHEY, CDR2 SVGAGI. The CDR3 reads CASSYSIGRTGANVLTF. Here the CDR3 DNA reads TGTGCCAGCAGTTACTCGATCGGGAGAACTGGGGCCAACGTCCTGACTTTC.

This clonotype turned up a few times. The chain employs TRBV24-1 and TRBJ2-2; 8 positions match TRBD1. The CDR3 runs to 16 residues. From germline, CDR1 is KGHDR and CDR2 SFDVKD. The trim removed 1 base at V and 5 bases at J, leaving 5 bases unmatched. This CDR3 is CATSDLGTGLTGELFF. The CDR3 DNA sequence: TGTGCCACCAGTGATTTAGGGACAGGACTTACCGGGGAGCTGTTTTTT.

This clonotype occurred a few times. The J gene is TRBJ1-2, the V gene TRBV20-1, with TRBD1 matching over 10 bases. CDR3 length: 15 amino acids. Trimming took 3 bases from V and 4 from J; bases not matched to a gene: 8. Germline V CDR1 and CDR2: DFQATT, SNEGSKA (reference sequence). CDR3 protein: CSASEPGQGFYGYTF. The CDR3, as DNA: TGCAGTGCTAGCGAACCGGGACAGGGGTTCTATGGCTACACCTTC.

This clonotype came up a few times. The genes are TRBV10-2 and TRBJ1-6; the match to TRBD1 covers 9 bases. J lost 5 bases, V lost 4 bases, and 9 bases had no gene match. The CDR3 has 17 amino acids. From germline, CDR1 is WSHSY and CDR2 SAAADI. The CDR3 sequence is CASSVEQGAPNNSPLHF. The CDR3 region has the DNA TGCGCCAGCAGTGTGGAACAGGGGGCACCAAATAATTCACCCCTCCACTTT.

J is TRBJ2-3 and V is TRBV4-1, with TRBD2 as a possible D gene (6 bases). Germline values: CDR1 MGHRA, CDR2 YSYEKL. V was trimmed by 0 bases and J by 4 bases, leaving 17 bases between them. The length of the CDR3 is 17 residues. The DNA of the CDR3 is TGCGCCAGCAGCCAAGATAGGTCGCTAGCGAAGGCAGATACGCAGTATTTT. This gives the protein CASSQDRSLAKADTQYF.

This chain connects TRBV5-6 to TRBJ2-7; D is unresolved. Trimming removed 4 bases at V and 5 bases at J, with 7 bases between. CDR1 and CDR2 (germline): SGHDT, YYEEEE. The length of the CDR3 is 11 residues. CDR3 sequence reads: CASSLEHEQYF. DNA of the CDR3: TGTGCCAGCAGCCTTGAACACGAGCAGTACTTC. The whole variable domain, filled in from reference TRBV5-6 and TRBJ2-7, reads DAGVTQSPTHLIKTRGQQVTLRCSPKSGHDTVSWYQQALGQGPQFIFQYYEEEERQRGNFPDRFSGHQFPNYSSELNVNALLLGDSALYLCASSLEHEQYFGPGTRLTVT.

The chain carries TRBV13 and TRBJ2-5, with 10 nucleotides matching TRBD2. The ends lost 5 bases at V and 5 bases at J; junction bases unmatched: 8. The CDR3 covers 15 residues. CDR1 is PRHDT and CDR2 is FYEKMQ in the germline V gene (reference sequence). CDR3 nucleotide sequence: TGTGCCAGCAGCCCCCAGCGGGAGGGCCGGGAGACCCAGTACTTC. Its translation: CASSPQREGRETQYF.

This clonotype was detected ten times or more. The rearrangement uses TRBV5-1 and TRBJ2-1; TRBD2 aligns across 11 bases. Unmatched junction bases numbered 3, after V lost 4 bases and J lost 0 bases. The CDR3 sequence is 16 residues long. Per germline, CDR1 SGHRS and CDR2 YFSETQ. CDR3 residues: CASSPTSGSSYNEQFF. The CDR3 DNA reads as TGCGCCAGCAGCCCCACTAGCGGGAGCTCCTACAATGAGCAGTTCTTC.

This clonotype turned up a few times. As DNA, the CDR3 is TGCGCCAGCAGAATAGGGACGGCCAAAAACATTCAGTACTTC. Translated, it gives CASRIGTAKNIQYF. The V call is TRBV5-1, the J call TRBJ2-4; D tentatively fits TRBD1 or TRBD2 (5 bases each). The CDR3 covers 14 residues. Per the germline V gene, CDR1 is SGHRS and CDR2 is YFSETQ. Trimming removed 5 bases from V and 1 base from J, with 10 bases in between.